The 20 T cell receptor beta chains reported below all come from one sample, sequenced in a study of blood T cell repertoires in COVID-19. Assay: immunoSEQ multiplex PCR; the TCRdb copy retains only in-frame clones and omits some. The profile covers a few hundred thousand clones, with 87% appearing a single time and 8.9% taken by the ten largest. The sequenced sample was PBMCs or T cells enriched from blood (not recorded which). The receptors shown here come from a young woman who had recovered from COVID-19.

The CDR3, as DNA: TGTGCCAGCAGCCCCCGACTTTCGAGAGAGACCCAGTACTTC. Protein: CASSPRLSRETQYF. J is TRBJ2-5 and V is TRBV7-2; D remains unclear. This CDR3 has 14 amino acids. Trimming removed 5 bases from V and 4 bases from J, with 14 bases in between. Looked up from germline, CDR1 is SGHTA and CDR2 is FQGNSA.

The gene calls are TRBV2 and TRBJ2-3; 7 bases line up with TRBD2. Germline CDR1 reads SNHLY; CDR2 reads FYNNEI. V shed 6 bases and J 2 bases; nucleotides not matched to a gene: 2. This CDR3 region has 13 residues. CDR3 loop: CASRGLVTDTQYF. DNA for the CDR3: TGTGCCAGCAGAGGACTAGTCACAGATACGCAGTATTTT.

This clone was counted only a few times. The chain joins TRBV5-5 to TRBJ2-1; D possibly corresponds to TRBD1 (6 bases). Germline V gives CDR1 SGHKS, CDR2 YYEKEE (reference sequence). This CDR3 contains 15 residues. V shed 0 bases and J shed 4 bases, with 11 bases lying between them. In DNA, the CDR3 is TGTGCCAGCAGCTTGGAGGACAGAAATTACAATGAGCAGTTCTTC. It specifies CASSLEDRNYNEQFF.

This clone has just a few counts. This chain links TRBV7-9 with TRBJ1-2, with 8 positions matching TRBD1. Germline V gene data show CDR1 as SEHNR and CDR2 as FQNEAQ (reference sequence). J lost 7 bases, V lost 1 base, and 5 bases had no gene match. This CDR3 contains 14 residues. As DNA, the CDR3 is TGTGCCAGCAGCTTAGTGCAGGGGGCCAGTGGCTACACCTTC. Translated, it gives CASSLVQGASGYTF.

This chain uses TRBV9 with TRBJ1-2; no clear D gene. This CDR3 contains 13 residues. Germline lookup yields CDR1 SGDLS and CDR2 YYNGEE. The V gene lost 3 bases and the J gene lost 3 bases, with 9 bases spanning the gap. The CDR3 DNA reads TGTGCCAGCAGCGACGTAGAGGACTATGGCTACACCTTC. This encodes CASSDVEDYGYTF.

This sequence joins TRBV7-9 and TRBJ1-5; TRBD1 agrees at 7 bases. The V segment lost 9 bases and the J segment 0 bases; nucleotides outside the gene matches: 8. Germline V gene data show CDR1 as SEHNR and CDR2 as FQNEAQ (reference sequence). This CDR3 has 15 amino acids. CDR3 nucleotides: TGTGCCAGGCTACAGGGGCCATATAGCAATCAGCCCCAGCATTTT. It encodes CARLQGPYSNQPQHF.

The rearrangement joins TRBV19 to TRBJ2-1, with 8 bases aligning to TRBD2. This CDR3 spans 14 amino acids. The V gene's germline CDR1 is LNHDA and CDR2 SQIVND (reference sequence). Trimming removed 4 bases from V and 5 bases from J; junction bases left unmatched: 4. This CDR3 reads CASSNERGHNEQFF. The DNA for the CDR3 is TGTGCCAGTAGTAACGAGCGGGGGCACAATGAGCAGTTCTTC. Using reference TRBV19 and TRBJ2-1 for the parts outside the CDR3, the full variable domain is DGGITQSPKYLFRKEGQNVTLSCEQNLNHDAMYWYRQDPGQGLRLIYYSQIVNDFQKGDIAEGYSVSREKKESFPLTVTSAQKNPTAFYLCASSNERGHNEQFFGPGTRLTVL.

The J gene is TRBJ1-1, the V gene TRBV14, with D possibly matching TRBD1 (5 bases). There are 12 residues in the CDR3. Germline values: CDR1 SGHDN, CDR2 FVKESK. Trimming removed 5 bases from V and 7 bases from J, with 11 bases in between. In nucleotides, the CDR3 is TGTGCCAGCAGCTACGGGGGGATTGAAGCTTTCTTT. It yields the protein CASSYGGIEAFF. Full variable domain (outside the CDR3, taken from reference TRBV14 and TRBJ1-1): EAGVTQFPSHSVIEKGQTVTLRCDPISGHDNLYWYRRVMGKEIKFLLHFVKESKQDESGMPNNRFLAERTGGTYSTLKVQPAELEDSGVYFCASSYGGIEAFFGQGTRLTVV.

V and J are TRBV5-1 and TRBJ1-1, with 8 bases that match TRBD1. CDR1 and CDR2 (germline): SGHRS, YFSETQ. There are 16 residues in the CDR3. Trimming at V came to 4 bases and at J to 1 base, leaving 9 bases not matched to a gene. This CDR3 reads CASSIRTGRENTEAFF. In DNA, the CDR3 is TGCGCCAGCAGCATAAGGACAGGGAGGGAGAACACTGAAGCTTTCTTT.

This clone has just a few counts. The chain joins TRBV5-1 to TRBJ2-1, with D possibly matching TRBD2 (8 bases). Per germline, CDR1 SGHRS and CDR2 YFSETQ. The CDR3 covers 15 residues. Trimming removed 4 bases at V and 8 bases at J, with 19 bases between. DNA for the CDR3: TGCGCCAGCAGCGACGACAGGGCGGGGGGCGATGAGCAGTTCTTC. It specifies CASSDDRAGGDEQFF.

The J gene is TRBJ2-6, the V gene TRBV19; the match to TRBD1 covers 10 bases. V gave up 7 bases and J gave up 1 base; unmatched junction bases: 1. The CDR3 is 15 amino acids. CDR1 is LNHDA, CDR2 SQIVND, per germline (reference sequence). CDR3 bases: TGTGCCAGTATGGACAGGGGGTCTGGGGCCAACGTCCTGACTTTC. Protein product: CASMDRGSGANVLTF.

The chain links TRBV7-3 to TRBJ2-3; D remains unclear. Germline-derived CDR1 and CDR2 are SGHTA and FQGTGA. The CDR3 covers 14 residues. The ends were cut back, 5 bases at V and 2 bases at J, with 11 bases in the middle. This CDR3 reads CASSATWHTDTQYF. The DNA for the CDR3 is TGTGCCAGCAGCGCGACTTGGCACACAGATACGCAGTATTTT.

The chain couples TRBV7-2 to TRBJ2-1, with 14 positions matching TRBD2. The CDR3 consists of 16 residues. Germline V gene lookup returns CDR1 SGHTA and CDR2 FQGNSA. With 5 bases clipped from V and 9 bases from J, the junction kept 9 bases outside the gene matches. The CDR3: CASSTPTSGRVSEQFF. As DNA, the CDR3 is TGTGCCAGCAGCACACCGACTAGCGGGAGGGTCTCTGAGCAGTTCTTC.

The J gene is TRBJ2-2, the V gene TRBV11-3; 9 bases line up with TRBD1. The CDR3 sequence is 15 residues long. Per germline, CDR1 SGHNT and CDR2 YENEEA. After removal of 5 bases from V and 6 bases from J, the junction contained 7 bases not matched to a gene. The DNA for the CDR3 is TGTGCCAGCAGCCGGGGACAGGGTGACGCCGGGGAGCTGTTTTTT. Its protein is CASSRGQGDAGELFF.

The chain links TRBV27 to TRBJ1-6, with D possibly TRBD1 on 6 matching bases. The CDR3 runs to 15 residues. Germline V gives CDR1 MNHEY, CDR2 SMNVEV (reference sequence). V dropped 6 bases and J dropped 7 bases, with 16 bases sitting between them. CDR3 bases: TGTGCCAGCAGCCCCGTGGGGGCCGGCAATTCACCCCTCCACTTT. Translation gives CASSPVGAGNSPLHF.

The gene calls are TRBV5-5 and TRBJ1-2; possible D gene TRBD1, 5 bases. CDR1 and CDR2 from the germline V gene are SGHKS and YYEKEE (reference sequence). The V and J ends lost 0 bases and 8 bases respectively, with 11 bases between them. The CDR3 is 13 amino acids. The CDR3 spells CASSLAGFKGYTF. In nucleotides, the CDR3 is TGTGCCAGCAGCTTGGCAGGGTTTAAAGGCTACACCTTC.

The chain joins TRBV24-1 to TRBJ2-7, with TRBD1 matching over 8 bases. Germline V CDR1 and CDR2: KGHDR, SFDVKD. Germline trimming cut 12 bases from V and 6 bases from J; bases unmatched to any gene: 6. The CDR3 loop spans 11 amino acids. The CDR3 DNA sequence: TGTGCCTCTCTAGGGACAGGCGAGCAGTACTTC. It is translated as CASLGTGEQYF.

The chain couples TRBV3-1 (or the pseudogene TRBV3-2) to TRBJ2-7, with 9 bases that match TRBD2. This CDR3 contains 14 residues. Trimming cost V 5 bases and J 4 bases; bases outside gene matches: 6. Germline V gene sequence: CDR1 LGHDT, CDR2 YNNKEL (reference sequence). For the CDR3, the DNA is TGTGCCAGCAGCTTAGCGGGAGTTTCGTACGAGCAGTACTTC. Encoded protein: CASSLAGVSYEQYF.

The rearrangement links TRBV4-1 to TRBJ2-5; 7 bases are shared with TRBD2. CDR1 is MGHRA and CDR2 is YSYEKL in the germline V gene. J was trimmed by 7 bases and V by 1 base; bases with no gene match: 9. This CDR3 contains 15 residues. CDR3 sequence: CASSQVGRPGGTQYF. The DNA for the CDR3 is TGCGCCAGCAGCCAAGTGGGCCGCCCGGGGGGGACCCAGTACTTC.

The chain joins TRBV10-3 to TRBJ2-1; the match to TRBD1 covers 10 bases. CDR3 length: 17 amino acids. With 3 bases clipped from V and 3 bases from J, the junction kept 8 bases outside the gene matches. Germline V lookup: CDR1 ENHRY, CDR2 SYGVKD. CDR3 in amino acids: CAISDGTGDFNYNEQFF. The CDR3 bases are TGTGCCATCAGTGATGGGACAGGGGACTTTAACTACAATGAGCAGTTCTTC.